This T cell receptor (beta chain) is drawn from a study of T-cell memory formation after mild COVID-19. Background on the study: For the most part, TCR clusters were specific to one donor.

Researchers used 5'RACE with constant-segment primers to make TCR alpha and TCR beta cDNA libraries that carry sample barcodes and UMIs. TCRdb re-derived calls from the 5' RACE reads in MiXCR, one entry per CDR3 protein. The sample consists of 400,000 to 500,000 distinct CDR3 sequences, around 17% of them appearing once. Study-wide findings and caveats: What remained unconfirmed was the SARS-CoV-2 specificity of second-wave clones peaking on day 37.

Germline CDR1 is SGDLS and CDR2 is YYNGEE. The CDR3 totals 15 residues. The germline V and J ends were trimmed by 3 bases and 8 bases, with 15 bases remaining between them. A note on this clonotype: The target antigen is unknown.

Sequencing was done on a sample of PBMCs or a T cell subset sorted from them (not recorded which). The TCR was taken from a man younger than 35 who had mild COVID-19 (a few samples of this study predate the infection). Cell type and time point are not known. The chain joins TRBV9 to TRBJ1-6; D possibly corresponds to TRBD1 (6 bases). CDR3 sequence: CASSGPGQSHSPLHF. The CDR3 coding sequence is TGTGCCAGCAGCGGACCGGGACAAAGCCATTCACCCCTCCACTTT.